These T cell receptor beta chains were read from a single sample in a study of CD8 T cells in Susac syndrome. TCRdb used MiXCR to reprocess the immunoSEQ multiplex PCR reads, holding one entry per CDR3 protein. The data hold some 400,000 distinct CDR3 sequences, with approximately 85% observed a single time. The sequencing sample was made of CD8+ T cells from PBMCs. The receptor source for this set is a human donor with multiple sclerosis. CDR3s include the opening cysteine and the closing phenylalanine or tryptophan. A D gene is named only where the DNA matches it firmly. Not every row has a clone size; where given, it reads once, few, many or a size class.

size: .
J: TRBJ2-5
V: TRBV6-1
D: TRBD1
CDR3: CASSEGRGETQYF
DNA: TGTGCCAGCAGTGAAGGCAGGGGGGAGACCCAGTACTTC

size: .
J: TRBJ1-2
V: TRBV4-1
D: TRBD1
CDR3: CASSQATGGDGYTF
DNA: TGCGCCAGCAGCCAAGCGACAGGGGGGGATGGCTACACCTTC

size: few
J: TRBJ2-3
V: TRBV6-6
D: TRBD2
CDR3: CASSDSSGGADTQYF
DNA: TGTGCCAGCAGTGACTCTAGCGGGGGGGCAGATACGCAGTATTTT

size: .
J: TRBJ1-1
V: TRBV6-5
D: .
CDR3: CASSYRMGGSLDTEAFF
DNA: TGTGCCAGCAGTTACCGTATGGGGGGCAGTTTGGACACTGAAGCTTTCTTT

size: few
J: TRBJ2-7
V: TRBV4-1
D: TRBD2
CDR3: CASSQLPISGLSSYEQYF
DNA: TGCGCCAGCAGCCAGCTCCCGATTAGCGGGTTAAGCTCCTACGAGCAGTACTTC

size: few
J: TRBJ2-7
V: TRBV7-2
D: .
CDR3: CASSLGWGGSLEQYF
DNA: TGTGCCAGCAGCTTAGGATGGGGGGGCTCCCTCGAGCAGTACTTC

size: .
J: TRBJ2-1
V: TRBV7-7
D: TRBD2
CDR3: CASSLTTSGGYNEQFF
DNA: TGTGCCAGCAGCCTAACGACTAGCGGGGGGTACAATGAGCAGTTCTTC

size: .
J: TRBJ2-1
V: TRBV6-4
D: .
CDR3: CASSDRDGSYNEQFF
DNA: TGTGCCAGCAGTGACAGGGATGGGTCCTACAATGAGCAGTTCTTC

size: .
J: TRBJ2-2
V: TRBV28
D: .
CDR3: CASSQTFAGELFF
DNA: TGTGCCAGCAGTCAGACTTTCGCCGGGGAGCTGTTTTTT

size: once
J: TRBJ1-2
V: TRBV6-2/TRBV6-3
D: .
CDR3: CASSQGYGSYTF
DNA: TGTGCCAGCAGTCAGGGGTACGGGAGCTACACCTTC

size: many
J: TRBJ1-1
V: TRBV5-1
D: .
CDR3: CASSLGRGTEAFF
DNA: TGTGCCAGCAGCCTGGGCCGAGGCACTGAAGCTTTCTTT

size: .
J: TRBJ2-1
V: TRBV23-1
D: .
CDR3: CASSQFWLYNEQFF
DNA: TGCGCCAGCAGTCAATTCTGGCTTTACAATGAGCAGTTCTTC

size: .
J: TRBJ2-5
V: TRBV30
D: .
CDR3: CAWSSATQETQYF
DNA: TGTGCCTGGAGTTCGGCTACTCAAGAGACCCAGTACTTC

size: .
J: TRBJ2-1
V: TRBV27
D: TRBD2
CDR3: CATGQAGGPDEQFF
DNA: TGTGCCACCGGGCAGGCGGGAGGGCCGGATGAGCAGTTCTTC

size: .
J: TRBJ2-2
V: TRBV9
D: .
CDR3: CASRQGYTGELFF
DNA: TGTGCCAGCCGCCAGGGGTACACCGGGGAGCTGTTTTTT

size: .
J: TRBJ1-4
V: TRBV4-1
D: .
CDR3: CASSQDPGQGEKLFF
DNA: TGCGCCAGCAGCCAAGATCCCGGCCAGGGAGAAAAACTGTTTTTT

size: .
J: TRBJ2-2
V: TRBV11-2
D: .
CDR3: CASSLDPSAGPTGELFF
DNA: TGTGCCAGCAGCTTAGATCCCTCGGCAGGGCCCACCGGGGAGCTGTTTTTT

size: .
J: TRBJ2-1
V: TRBV14
D: TRBD2
CDR3: CASSQAQRGLGVDEQFF
DNA: TGTGCCAGCAGCCAAGCTCAGCGGGGGCTTGGTGTAGATGAGCAGTTCTTC

size: .
J: TRBJ2-7
V: TRBV14
D: .
CDR3: CASSWGQTSLPYEQYF
DNA: TGTGCCAGCAGCTGGGGACAGACTAGCTTGCCCTACGAGCAGTACTTC

size: .
J: TRBJ2-1
V: TRBV30
D: .
CDR3: CAWSQGFDEQFF
DNA: TGTGCCTGGAGCCAGGGTTTCGATGAGCAGTTCTTC

size: .
J: TRBJ2-1
V: TRBV14
D: .
CDR3: CASSQLGGDEQFF
DNA: TGTGCCAGCAGCCAACTGGGAGGCGATGAGCAGTTCTTC

size: .
J: TRBJ2-7
V: TRBV15
D: .
CDR3: CATGGDGAYEQYF
DNA: TGTGCCACCGGCGGCGATGGGGCCTACGAGCAGTACTTC

size: .
J: TRBJ2-7
V: TRBV30
D: .
CDR3: CAWSVRLYEQYF
DNA: TGTGCCTGGAGTGTAAGGCTCTACGAGCAGTACTTC

size: .
J: TRBJ1-2
V: TRBV18
D: .
CDR3: CASSPPDINYGYTF
DNA: TGTGCCAGCTCACCGCCCGACATCAACTATGGCTACACCTTC

size: once
J: TRBJ2-3
V: TRBV7-6
D: .
CDR3: CASSLGDSLSTDTQYF
DNA: TGTGCCAGCAGCTTAGGGGACTCGCTGAGCACAGATACGCAGTATTTT

size: .
J: TRBJ2-1
V: TRBV7-9
D: TRBD2
CDR3: CASSLRLADEQFF
DNA: TGTGCCAGCAGCTTAAGGCTAGCGGATGAGCAGTTCTTC

size: .
J: TRBJ2-7
V: TRBV5-4
D: TRBD1
CDR3: CASSLVPGQVHEQYF
DNA: TGTGCCAGCAGTTTGGTCCCGGGACAGGTTCACGAGCAGTACTTC

size: .
J: TRBJ1-2
V: TRBV11-3
D: .
CDR3: CASSPNANYGYTF
DNA: TGTGCCAGCAGCCCTAATGCCAACTATGGCTACACCTTC

size: .
J: TRBJ2-1
V: TRBV6-6
D: .
CDR3: CASSYSLGPYNEQFF
DNA: TGTGCCAGCAGTTACTCCCTTGGGCCCTACAATGAGCAGTTCTTC

size: .
J: TRBJ1-1
V: TRBV29-1
D: .
CDR3: CSAGGRNTEAFF
DNA: TGCAGCGCCGGGGGGCGAAACACTGAAGCTTTCTTT

size: .
J: TRBJ2-7
V: TRBV20-1
D: .
CDR3: CSARPAQGNAEQYF
DNA: TGCAGTGCCCGCCCGGCGCAGGGTAACGCCGAGCAGTACTTC

size: .
J: TRBJ2-7
V: TRBV27
D: .
CDR3: CASRSIGSFYEQYF
DNA: TGTGCCAGCAGATCAATCGGGTCGTTCTACGAGCAGTACTTC

size: .
J: TRBJ2-3
V: TRBV19
D: .
CDR3: CASGANTDTQYF
DNA: TGTGCCAGCGGCGCAAACACAGATACGCAGTATTTT

size: .
J: TRBJ1-1
V: TRBV6-4
D: TRBD1
CDR3: CASRDPPVLSKTGKGMNTEAFF
DNA: TGTGCCAGCAGGGACCCCCCCGTTCTTTCTAAGACAGGGAAGGGGATGAACACTGAAGCTTTCTTT

size: once
J: TRBJ2-1
V: TRBV7-9
D: .
CDR3: CASSGERGFYEQFF
DNA: TGTGCCAGCAGCGGAGAGAGGGGTTTCTATGAGCAGTTCTTC

size: .
J: TRBJ1-1
V: TRBV10-3
D: TRBD1
CDR3: CAISGDREMWTEAFF
DNA: TGTGCCATCAGTGGGGACAGGGAAATGTGGACTGAAGCTTTCTTT

size: .
J: TRBJ1-2
V: TRBV25-1
D: TRBD1
CDR3: CASSEYLGRGRDGYTF
DNA: TGTGCCAGCAGTGAATATTTAGGGAGGGGGCGAGATGGCTACACCTTC